One and the same sample provided the 14 T cell receptor beta chains below, sequenced in a study of human thymus T cells. Resections removed during corrective heart surgery provided the thymus tissue used. TCRdb's copy holds only in-frame clones and misses some; the assay was immunoSEQ multiplex PCR. The sample contains 100,000 to 150,000 clones, more than 90% of which appear only once. The sample taken for sequencing was thymus tissue. These receptors were taken from a boy in the first two years of life with a congenital heart defect but otherwise immunologically healthy.

V usage is TRBV7-9 and J usage is TRBJ1-6; 9 nucleotides align to TRBD1. The CDR3 extends over 16 amino acids. J gave up 5 bases and V 5 bases, and 7 bases lay outside the gene matches. CDR1 and CDR2 (germline): SEHNR, FQNEAQ (reference sequence). The CDR3 DNA follows: TGTGCCAGCAGCCCCCGGACAGGGGTAAATAATTCACCCCTCCACTTT. Amino acids: CASSPRTGVNNSPLHF.

The gene calls are TRBV23-1 and TRBJ2-3; D is undetermined. TRBV23-1 is placed among ORFs of uncertain function. The CDR3 consists of 13 residues. V gave up 2 bases and J gave up 6 bases, with 9 bases separating them. CDR3 bases: TGCGCCAGCAGTCAAAGGTCCGAGGATACGCAGTATTTT. It encodes CASSQRSEDTQYF.

CDR3 coding DNA: TGTGCCAGCAGTTCCGGGACTAGCGGTTCCTACGAGCAGTACTTC. Protein sequence: CASSSGTSGSYEQYF. The gene calls are TRBV6-6 and TRBJ2-7; TRBD2 aligns across 11 bases. V gave up 4 bases and J gave up 1 base; unmatched junction bases: 3. Per germline, CDR1 MNHNY and CDR2 SVGAGI (reference sequence). CDR3 size: 15 residues.

This chain joins TRBV11-3 and TRBJ2-7; TRBD2 might be the D (5 bases). Germline CDR1 is SGHNT and CDR2 is YENEEA. The ends were cut back, 0 bases at V and 6 bases at J, with 24 bases in the middle. CDR3 length: 18 amino acids. CDR3 amino acids: CASSLEIGTPAGFCEQYF. CDR3 nucleotide sequence: TGTGCCAGCAGCTTAGAAATTGGTACACCCGCGGGCTTTTGCGAGCAGTACTTC.

This rearrangement joins TRBV7-9 to TRBJ1-1; D is undetermined. The CDR3 loop spans 16 amino acids. With 2 bases removed from V and 3 bases from J, the gap between germline ends came to 16 bases. Germline V CDR1 and CDR2: SEHNR, FQNEAQ (reference sequence). As DNA, the CDR3 is TGTGCCAGCAGCTTAAATTTTAACGGGCGCGACACTGAAGCTTTCTTT. The encoded protein is CASSLNFNGRDTEAFF.

The V call is TRBV2, the J call TRBJ2-5, with TRBD2 matching over 7 bases. Germline values: CDR1 SNHLY, CDR2 FYNNEI. The CDR3 consists of 15 residues. J was trimmed by 5 bases and V by 2 bases; bases with no gene match: 8. The DNA of the CDR3 is TGTGCCAGCAGTGAATTTTGGGGGGAGGGGGAGACCCAGTACTTC. Protein sequence: CASSEFWGEGETQYF.

The chain joins TRBV6-6 to TRBJ1-5, with D possibly matching TRBD1 (5 bases). From germline, CDR1 is MNHNY and CDR2 SVGAGI (reference sequence). This CDR3 spans 13 amino acids. Trimming shortened V by 6 bases and J by 6 bases, and 12 bases separated the two germline ends. The CDR3 nucleotides read TGTGCCAGCAGGCCGCAGGGTTGTCAGCCCCAGCATTTT. Translated, it gives CASRPQGCQPQHF.

This sequence joins TRBV6-5 and TRBJ1-6; D call uncertain. This CDR3 contains 15 residues. Germline assignment: CDR1 MNHEY and CDR2 SVGAGI. Trimming left V 0 bases short and J 5 bases short, with 8 bases between. The CDR3 DNA reads TGTGCCAGCAGTTACTCAGGTCATCATAATTCACCCCTCCACTTT. Encoded protein: CASSYSGHHNSPLHF.

This chain uses TRBV27 with TRBJ2-3; D uncertain. The CDR3 covers 13 residues. Trimming removed 4 bases from V and 6 bases from J, with 11 bases in between. Germline V gives CDR1 MNHEY, CDR2 SMNVEV (reference sequence). The CDR3 region is CASSSPPLDTQYF. In DNA form, the CDR3 reads TGTGCCAGCAGTTCCCCCCCCTTGGATACGCAGTATTTT.

This rearrangement joins TRBV5-4 to TRBJ1-2; D is unclear. The V and J ends lost 0 bases and 5 bases respectively, with 8 bases between them. Germline assignment: CDR1 SGHNT and CDR2 YYREEE (reference sequence). The CDR3 spans 13 residues. In DNA, the CDR3 is TGTGCCAGCAGCTTGGACGGCTTATATGGCTACACCTTC. This encodes CASSLDGLYGYTF.

The J gene is TRBJ1-1, the V gene TRBV28; TRBD1 is a possible D gene (5 bases). CDR1 is MDHEN, CDR2 SYDVKM, per germline. Trimming took off 2 bases at V and 5 bases at J, with 12 bases between the two ends. CDR3 length: 14 amino acids. CDR3 DNA: TGTGCCAGCAGTTTACGGACATCGGGGACTGAAGCTTTCTTT. Its protein product is CASSLRTSGTEAFF.

The chain recombines TRBV5-1 with TRBJ1-5, with D uncertain. Trimming stripped 3 bases from V and 0 bases from J, with 4 bases between. From germline, CDR1 is SGHRS and CDR2 YFSETQ. The CDR3 is 13 amino acids. CDR3 sequence: CASSSDSNQPQHF. CDR3 bases: TGCGCCAGCAGCTCGGATAGCAATCAGCCCCAGCATTTT.

The chain couples TRBV30 to TRBJ1-1, with unresolved D. The V end was cut by 3 bases, the J end by 1 base, with 15 bases between. Germline loops: CDR1 GTSNPN, CDR2 SVGIG (reference sequence). CDR3 length equals 15 residues. The CDR3 region is CAWRTPPGKNTEAFF. CDR3 sequence (DNA): TGTGCCTGGAGAACCCCCCCGGGAAAGAACACTGAAGCTTTCTTT. Looking up the rest from reference TRBV30 and TRBJ1-1 gives the full variable domain: SQTIHQWPATLVQPVGSPLSLECTVEGTSNPNLYWYRQAAGRGLQLLFYSVGIGQISSEVPQNLSASRPQDRQFILSSKKLLLSDSGFYLCAWRTPPGKNTEAFFGQGTRLTVV.

The table lists this clone with a count of one. This sequence joins TRBV9 and TRBJ2-2, with 11 nucleotides matching TRBD2. The CDR3 is 18 amino acids. The trim removed 0 bases at V and 7 bases at J, leaving 11 bases unmatched. CDR1 SGDLS and CDR2 YYNGEE come from the germline V gene. DNA for the CDR3: TGTGCCAGCAGCGTAGCTCGGGTAGCGGGGGGGCCCGTCGGGGAGCTGTTTTTT. Residues: CASSVARVAGGPVGELFF.